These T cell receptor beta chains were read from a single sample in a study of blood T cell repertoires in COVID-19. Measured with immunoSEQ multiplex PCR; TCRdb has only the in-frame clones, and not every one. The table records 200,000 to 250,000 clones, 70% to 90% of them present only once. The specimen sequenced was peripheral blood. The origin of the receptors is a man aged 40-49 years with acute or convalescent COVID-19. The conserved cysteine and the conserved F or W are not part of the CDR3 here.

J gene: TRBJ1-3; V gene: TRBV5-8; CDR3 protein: ASSYPGAGNTIY
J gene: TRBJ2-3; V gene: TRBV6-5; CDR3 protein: ASSSELHTDTQY
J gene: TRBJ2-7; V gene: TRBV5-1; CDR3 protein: ASSLGLGSGLYEQY
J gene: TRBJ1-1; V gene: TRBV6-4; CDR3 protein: ASSVGGAGNTEAF
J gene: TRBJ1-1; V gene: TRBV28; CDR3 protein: ASSSGSGVTEAF
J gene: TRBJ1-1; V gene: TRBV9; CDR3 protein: ASSVVGQGAAEAF
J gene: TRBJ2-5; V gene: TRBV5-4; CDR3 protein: ASSLRLGGERRRETQY
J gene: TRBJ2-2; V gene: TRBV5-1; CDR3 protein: ASSLPPYGGSNTGELF
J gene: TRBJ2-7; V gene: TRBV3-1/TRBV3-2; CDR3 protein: ASSQGSFKQY
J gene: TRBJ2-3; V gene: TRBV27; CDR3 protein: ASRTTGDTQY
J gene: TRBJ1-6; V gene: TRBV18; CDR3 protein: ASSFTGLNSPLH
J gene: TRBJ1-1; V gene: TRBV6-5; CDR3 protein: ASSSGQMNTEAF
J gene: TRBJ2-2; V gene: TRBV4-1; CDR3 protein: ASSQPTWGANTGELF
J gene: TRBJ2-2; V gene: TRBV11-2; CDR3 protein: ASSSDTGELF
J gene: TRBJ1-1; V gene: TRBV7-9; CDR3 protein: ASSKGTGGANTEAF
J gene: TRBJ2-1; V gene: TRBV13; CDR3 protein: ASSFDRGNLGEQF
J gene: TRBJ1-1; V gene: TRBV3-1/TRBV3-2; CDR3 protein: ASSQAGIGTEAF
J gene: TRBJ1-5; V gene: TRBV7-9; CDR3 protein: ASSPDRSNQPQH
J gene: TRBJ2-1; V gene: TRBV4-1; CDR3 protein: ASSQADRERNEQF
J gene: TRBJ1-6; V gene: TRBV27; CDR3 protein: ASSLRLNRGRFASPLH
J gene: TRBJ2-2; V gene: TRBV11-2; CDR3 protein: ASSRELAGNTGELF
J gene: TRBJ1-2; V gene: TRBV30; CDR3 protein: AWRRFEGIAYGYT
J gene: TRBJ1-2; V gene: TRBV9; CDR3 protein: ASSVGGNYGYT
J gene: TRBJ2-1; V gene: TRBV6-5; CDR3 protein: ASSYSSGGVYNEQF
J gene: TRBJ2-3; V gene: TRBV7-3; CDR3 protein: ASSLPSGTGGPYPTDTQY
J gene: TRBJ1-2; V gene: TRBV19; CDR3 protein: ASSRETGAGGYT
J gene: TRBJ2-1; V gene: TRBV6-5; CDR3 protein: ASSYGGLGYNEQF
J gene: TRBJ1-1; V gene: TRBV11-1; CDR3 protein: ASSATTGGNTEAF
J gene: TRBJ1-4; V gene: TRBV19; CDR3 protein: ASSIGIDYSGEKLF
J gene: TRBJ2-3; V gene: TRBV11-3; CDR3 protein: ASSITSTDTQY
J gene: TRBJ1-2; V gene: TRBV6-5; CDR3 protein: ASRADRGRGYT
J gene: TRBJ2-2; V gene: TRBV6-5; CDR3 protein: ASSYGHNTGELF
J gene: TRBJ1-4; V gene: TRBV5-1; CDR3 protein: ASSSTSGGGSEKLF
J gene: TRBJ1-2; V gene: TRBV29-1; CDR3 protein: SVGRGSGSGYGYT
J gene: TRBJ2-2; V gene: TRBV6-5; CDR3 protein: ASSSPSGGTTGELF
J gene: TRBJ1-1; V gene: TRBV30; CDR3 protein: AWKREPMNTEAF
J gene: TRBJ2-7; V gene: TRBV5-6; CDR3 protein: ASSPPGLPGKQY
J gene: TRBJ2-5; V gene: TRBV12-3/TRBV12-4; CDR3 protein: ASSALEKETQY
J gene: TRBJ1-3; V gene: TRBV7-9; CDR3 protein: ASSFTRPARNTIY
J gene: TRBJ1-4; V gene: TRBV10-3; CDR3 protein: ATGDEKLF
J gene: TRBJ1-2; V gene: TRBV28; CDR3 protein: ASSLRSAYGYT
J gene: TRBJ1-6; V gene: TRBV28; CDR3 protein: ASSDTGGPGSPLH
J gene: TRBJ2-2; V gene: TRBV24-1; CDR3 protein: ATSGGFTGELF
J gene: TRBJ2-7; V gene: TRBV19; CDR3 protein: ASSLGTGRTYEQY
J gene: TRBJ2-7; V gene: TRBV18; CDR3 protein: ASSIYRDNYEQY
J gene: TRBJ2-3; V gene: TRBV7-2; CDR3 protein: ASSSLAGAPDTQY
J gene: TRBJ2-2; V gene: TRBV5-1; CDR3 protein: ASSSRTGDTGELF
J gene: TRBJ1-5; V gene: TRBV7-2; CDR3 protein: ASSQGRGVGQPQH
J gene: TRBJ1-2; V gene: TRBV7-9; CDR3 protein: ASSSFGRTQNYGYT